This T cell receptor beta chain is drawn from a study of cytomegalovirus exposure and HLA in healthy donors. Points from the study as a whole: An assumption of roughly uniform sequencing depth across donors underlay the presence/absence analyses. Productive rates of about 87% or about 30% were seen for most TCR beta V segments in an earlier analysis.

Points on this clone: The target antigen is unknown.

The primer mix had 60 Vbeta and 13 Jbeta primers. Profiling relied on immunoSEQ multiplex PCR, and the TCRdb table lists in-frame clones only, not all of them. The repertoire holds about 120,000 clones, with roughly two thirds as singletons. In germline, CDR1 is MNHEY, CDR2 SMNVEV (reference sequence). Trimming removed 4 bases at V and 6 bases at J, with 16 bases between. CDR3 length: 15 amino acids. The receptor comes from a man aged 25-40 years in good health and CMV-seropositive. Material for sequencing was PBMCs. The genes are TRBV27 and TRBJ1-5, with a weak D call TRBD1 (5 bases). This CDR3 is CASSYIRGSSQPQHF. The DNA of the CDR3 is TGTGCCAGCAGTTACATAAGGGGATCGAGTCAGCCCCAGCATTTT.